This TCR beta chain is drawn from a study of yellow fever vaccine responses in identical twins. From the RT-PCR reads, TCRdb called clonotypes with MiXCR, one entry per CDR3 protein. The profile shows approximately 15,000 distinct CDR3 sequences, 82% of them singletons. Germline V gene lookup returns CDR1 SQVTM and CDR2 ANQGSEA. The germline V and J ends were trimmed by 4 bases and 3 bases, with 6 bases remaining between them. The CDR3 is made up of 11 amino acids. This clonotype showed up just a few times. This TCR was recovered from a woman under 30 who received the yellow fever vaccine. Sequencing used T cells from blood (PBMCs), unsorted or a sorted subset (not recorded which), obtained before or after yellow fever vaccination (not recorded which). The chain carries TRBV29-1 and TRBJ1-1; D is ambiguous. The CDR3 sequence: CSVVVDTEAFF. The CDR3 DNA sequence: TGCAGCGTTGTGGTGGACACTGAAGCTTTCTTT.